This T cell receptor beta chain was observed in a study of identical twins. General observations from the study: Conclusions relied on cross-sectional statistical analysis, not following the same donors. Where beta out-of-frame sequences were concerned, excess twin sharing was weaker.

On this clonotype: As yet, its antigen is unknown.

A universal primer site came from template switching; cDNA carried unique molecular identifiers. TCRdb used MiXCR to reprocess the 5' RACE reads, holding one entry per CDR3 protein. This table holds around 1.7 million distinct CDR3 sequences, roughly a third found once. The sequence came from a newborn girl in good health. The sample was cord blood.

DNA of the CDR3: TGTGCCAGCAGCCACAGTAGAGAGGAACTGTTTTTT. Its protein is CASSHSREELFF. The V call is TRBV4-2, the J call TRBJ1-4; D gene ambiguous. The CDR3 has 12 amino acids. Trimming removed 3 bases from V and 12 bases from J, with 11 bases in between. Germline V CDR1 and CDR2: LGHNA, YNFKEQ.